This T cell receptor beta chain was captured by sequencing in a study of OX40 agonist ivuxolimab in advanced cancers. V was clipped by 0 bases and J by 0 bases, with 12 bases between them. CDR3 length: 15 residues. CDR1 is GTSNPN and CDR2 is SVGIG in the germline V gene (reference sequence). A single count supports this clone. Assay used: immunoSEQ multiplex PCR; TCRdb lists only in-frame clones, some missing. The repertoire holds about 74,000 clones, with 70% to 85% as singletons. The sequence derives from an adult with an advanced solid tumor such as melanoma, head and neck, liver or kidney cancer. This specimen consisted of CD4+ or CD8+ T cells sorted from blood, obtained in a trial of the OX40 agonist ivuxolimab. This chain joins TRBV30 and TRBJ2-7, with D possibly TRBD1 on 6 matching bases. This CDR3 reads CAWSVPGASSYEQYF. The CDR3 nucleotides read TGTGCCTGGAGTGTACCAGGGGCCAGCTCCTACGAGCAGTACTTC. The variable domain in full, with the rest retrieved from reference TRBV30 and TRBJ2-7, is SQTIHQWPATLVQPVGSPLSLECTVEGTSNPNLYWYRQAAGRGLQLLFYSVGIGQISSEVPQNLSASRPQDRQFILSSKKLLLSDSGFYLCAWSVPGASSYEQYFGPGTRLTVT.